These 7 T cell receptor beta chains were sequenced from one sample in a study of blood T cell repertoires in COVID-19. TCRdb's table, derived via immunoSEQ multiplex PCR, lists solely in-frame clones and lacks some. The repertoire holds under 300,000 clones, with about 89% as singletons. Sequencing used peripheral blood. The receptors come from a man aged 50-59 years with acute or convalescent COVID-19.

The gene calls are TRBV5-1 and TRBJ2-2; no firm D call. Germline V gives CDR1 SGHRS, CDR2 YFSETQ. CDR3 length: 13 amino acids. V was pared by 3 bases and J by 4 bases, with 7 bases between. CDR3 bases: TGCGCCAGCAGCTACGGTGGCACCGGGGAGCTGTTTTTT. It encodes CASSYGGTGELFF.

The rearrangement links TRBV5-1 to TRBJ2-7, with TRBD1 identical over 10 bases. Germline V gene sequence: CDR1 SGHRS, CDR2 YFSETQ. CDR3 size: 14 residues. Trimming took 4 bases from V and 5 from J; bases not matched to a gene: 6. CDR3 residues: CASSSSGTGDEQYF. In nucleotides, the CDR3 is TGCGCCAGCAGCAGCTCCGGGACAGGGGACGAGCAGTACTTC.

The chain links TRBV5-1 to TRBJ2-7; 8 positions agree with TRBD1. Germline CDR1 reads SGHRS; CDR2 reads YFSETQ. CDR3 length equals 16 residues. Trimming cost V 0 bases and J 2 bases; bases outside gene matches: 7. The CDR3 nucleotides are TGCGCCAGCAGCTTGGGGGCAGGGGGCGTAGCCTACGAGCAGTACTTC. Translating it yields CASSLGAGGVAYEQYF.

The rearrangement uses TRBV7-9 and TRBJ2-4; the match to TRBD1 covers 8 bases. The ends lost 2 bases at V and 6 bases at J; junction bases unmatched: 9. This CDR3 comprises 16 residues. Germline CDR1 reads SEHNR; CDR2 reads FQNEAQ (reference sequence). CDR3: CASSLTQGARGNIQYF. The CDR3 DNA is TGTGCCAGCAGCTTAACCCAGGGGGCGCGGGGAAACATTCAGTACTTC. Full variable domain (rest looked up from reference TRBV7-9 and TRBJ2-4): DTGVSQNPRHKITKRGQNVTFRCDPISEHNRLYWYRQTLGQGPEFLTYFQNEAQLEKSRLLSDRFSAERPKGSFSTLEIQRTEQGDSAMYLCASSLTQGARGNIQYFGAGTRLSVL.

The V gene is TRBV6-5, the J gene TRBJ1-2; D unresolved. Germline CDR1 is MNHEY and CDR2 is SVGAGI. Trimming pared 0 bases from V and 4 bases from J, leaving 12 bases between. The CDR3 spans 15 residues. The CDR3 spells CASSYSAGIGYGYTF. The CDR3 nucleotides read TGTGCCAGCAGTTACTCCGCAGGAATCGGCTATGGCTACACCTTC.

The V and J genes are TRBV30 and TRBJ2-3; no clear D gene. The CDR3 is 11 residues long. CDR1 GTSNPN and CDR2 SVGIG come from the germline V gene (reference sequence). V lost 2 bases, J lost 3 bases, and 3 bases lay in between. The CDR3 sequence is CAWSLTDTQYF. The DNA for the CDR3 is TGTGCCTGGAGTTTAACAGATACGCAGTATTTT.

The chain employs TRBV10-1 and TRBJ2-7; possibly TRBD1 for D (6 bases). This CDR3 is built from 12 residues. From germline, CDR1 is WNHNN and CDR2 SYGVQD (reference sequence). V dropped 8 bases and J dropped 3 bases, with 11 bases sitting between them. In DNA, the CDR3 is TGCGCCAGCGGACAGACCCTCTACGAGCAGTACTTC. It translates to CASGQTLYEQYF.